The 32 T cell receptor beta chains given below trace back to one sample, sequenced in a study of T cells in Graves' hyperthyroidism and ophthalmopathy. The source material, RNA transcripts, was used to amplify TCR beta CDR3 regions. The primer set for the first-round RT-PCR of the TCR CDR3 was HTBI. MiXCR, run by TCRdb on the multiplex PCR reads, gives a single entry per CDR3 protein. The profile shows fewer than 850,000 distinct CDR3 sequences, 15% to 20% of them singletons. The sequencing input was blood. The receptors derive from a man aged 50 or older with Graves' hyperthyroidism.

The chain is built from TRBV5-8 and TRBJ2-7; D is undetermined. CDR1 SGHTS and CDR2 YDEGEE come from the germline V gene. Trimming removed 4 bases at V and 9 bases at J, with 17 bases between. This CDR3 has 13 residues. The CDR3 sequence is CASSEDARWRQYF. As DNA, the CDR3 is TGTGCCAGCAGCGAAGACGCTAGGTGGAGGCAGTACTTC.

This clonotype occurred many times. The genes are TRBV20-1 and TRBJ2-1; D gene uncertain. The germline gives CDR1 DFQATT, CDR2 SNEGSKA (reference sequence). This CDR3 has 14 amino acids. Between the trimmed V and J ends, which lost 2 bases and 0 bases, there was a span of 8 bases. The CDR3 DNA reads TGCAGTGCTAGACTCGTGAGCTCCTACAATGAGCAGTTCTTC. Amino acids: CSARLVSSYNEQFF.

This clonotype was found many times. This chain joins TRBV19 and TRBJ1-2, with 10 bases that match TRBD1. The CDR3 length is 13 residues. Germline V gene lookup returns CDR1 LNHDA and CDR2 SQIVND (reference sequence). Trimming at V came to 3 bases and at J to 7 bases, leaving 2 bases not matched to a gene. The CDR3 DNA reads TGTGCCAGTAGTATCCGACAGGGGGCTGGCTACACCTTC. It encodes CASSIRQGAGYTF.

This clonotype occurred a few times. The chain recombines TRBV6-5 with TRBJ1-2, with D perhaps TRBD1 (5 bases). The ends were cut back, 2 bases at V and 2 bases at J, with 12 bases in the middle. The germline V gene encodes CDR1 MNHEY and CDR2 SVGAGI. CDR3 size: 15 residues. CDR3 coding DNA: TGTGCCAGCAGTTACAGGGCAGGGAGGAACTATGGCTACACCTTC. It specifies CASSYRAGRNYGYTF.

As regards this clonotype: At one of its ends the junction is not consistent with the germline gene, which may arise from a read error. The chain links TRBV29-1 to TRBJ2-7, with D perhaps given as TRBD1 or TRBD2 (5 bases each). CDR1 SQVTM and CDR2 ANQGSEA come from the germline V gene. The CDR3 length is 13 residues. CDR3 amino acids: CSVRWGNSYERYF. The CDR3 DNA is TGCAGCGTCCGGTGGGGGAACTCCTACGAGCGGTACTTC.

This clonotype was seen more than once but under ten times. The gene calls are TRBV27 and TRBJ1-6, with D possibly being TRBD1 (5 bases). The V and J ends lost 5 bases and 6 bases respectively, with 11 bases between them. The CDR3 totals 14 residues. The germline V gene encodes CDR1 MNHEY and CDR2 SMNVEV (reference sequence). The CDR3 DNA follows: TGTGCCAGCAGTCCGTGGGACCGTAATTCACCCCTCCACTTT. Protein: CASSPWDRNSPLHF.

The CDR3 nucleotides are TGCAGCGTTGACAGGACAGGGGCCTCTGGGGAGCTGTTTTTT. This encodes CSVDRTGASGELFF. This chain uses TRBV29-1 with TRBJ2-2, with TRBD1 matching 9 bases. In germline, CDR1 is SQVTM, CDR2 ANQGSEA. V was pared by 3 bases and J by 8 bases, with 7 bases of the junction left unmatched. The CDR3 totals 14 residues.

This clonotype has a handful of counts. The V and J genes are TRBV10-3 and TRBJ2-2; D is unclear. CDR3 size: 14 residues. Germline CDR1 ENHRY, CDR2 SYGVKD. Deletions cut 2 bases from V and 8 bases from J, with 12 bases between. The CDR3 bases are TGTGCCATCAGTGAGAAGGCTAGTTCTGGGGAGCTGTTTTTT. Translation: CAISEKASSGELFF.

This clonotype was recorded a few times. Possible read error: a much larger clone is one base away. This chain connects TRBV12-3 or TRBV12-4 to TRBJ2-1; 7 bases agree with TRBD2. Trimming cost V 3 bases and J 2 bases; bases outside gene matches: 7. The CDR3 loop spans 16 amino acids. The CDR3 sequence is CASSFSSGPAYNEQFF. CDR3 DNA sequence: TGTGCCAGCAGTTTCTCTAGCGGCCCTGCCTACAATGAGCAGTTCTTC.

This chain joins TRBV28 and TRBJ1-1, with D possibly matching TRBD1 (6 bases). Trimming took 6 bases from V and 4 from J, leaving 24 bases between them. Germline V gives CDR1 MDHEN, CDR2 SYDVKM. The CDR3 loop spans 17 amino acids. Here the CDR3 DNA reads TGTGCCAGCAGCCCGCAAGGGGGGGGCCGAATTGGCACTGAAGCTTTCTTT. Protein sequence: CASSPQGGGRIGTEAFF.

The J gene is TRBJ2-5, the V gene TRBV7-2; no clear D. Trimming took 0 bases from V and 5 from J, leaving 13 bases between them. Germline values: CDR1 SGHTA, CDR2 FQGNSA. This CDR3 has 15 residues. DNA of the CDR3: TGTGCCAGCAGCTTAGCGGCAGTCTTGGGGGAGACCCAGTACTTC. Its protein product is CASSLAAVLGETQYF.

This clonotype was seen repeatedly, ten times or more. The chain links TRBV7-2 to TRBJ2-5; maybe TRBD1 (5 bases). The CDR3 loop spans 14 amino acids. Germline V gives CDR1 SGHTA, CDR2 FQGNSA. Trimming pared 1 base from V and 5 bases from J, leaving 11 bases between. CDR3 residues: CASSLEGARETQYF. The DNA of the CDR3 is TGTGCCAGCAGCTTAGAAGGGGCACGGGAGACCCAGTACTTC.

The V gene is TRBV7-2, the J gene TRBJ1-1; a weak D match, TRBD1 (5 bases). There are 14 residues in the CDR3. Germline lookup yields CDR1 SGHTA and CDR2 FQGNSA. Trimming pared 5 bases from V and 4 bases from J, leaving 14 bases between. The CDR3 nucleotides read TGTGCCAGCAGCCCAACAGGTGGACTCACTGAAGCTTTCTTT. Translating it yields CASSPTGGLTEAFF.

This clonotype has only a few counts. The chain employs TRBV7-9 and TRBJ2-7; D remains unclear. In germline, CDR1 is SEHNR, CDR2 FQNEAQ (reference sequence). V lost 4 bases, J lost 7 bases, and 17 bases lay in between. This CDR3 spans 14 amino acids. The CDR3 reads CASSYSRSAGEQYF. The CDR3 DNA is TGTGCCAGCAGCTATTCTAGGAGCGCTGGGGAGCAGTACTTC.

This clonotype turned up a few times. In DNA form, the CDR3 reads TGTGCCAGCAGTTTAGCGGGGACAGGGGGCGGCGGGAGCACCGGGGAGCTGTTTTTT. This encodes CASSLAGTGGGGSTGELFF. This chain uses TRBV12-3 or TRBV12-4 with TRBJ2-2, with 12 bases that match TRBD1. The V segment lost 0 bases and the J segment 4 bases; nucleotides outside the gene matches: 9. The CDR3 sequence is 19 residues long.

The chain has TRBV9 and TRBJ1-6; no clear D gene. V lost 0 bases, J lost 6 bases, and 13 bases lay in between. The CDR3 covers 16 residues. The V gene's germline CDR1 is SGDLS and CDR2 YYNGEE. The CDR3 protein is CASSVAEGLLNSPLHF. CDR3 DNA sequence: TGTGCCAGCAGCGTAGCGGAAGGTTTGCTTAATTCACCCCTCCACTTT.

This clonotype has a count of ten or more. This chain connects TRBV6-5 to TRBJ2-7; TRBD2 matches at 10 bases. CDR1 is MNHEY and CDR2 is SVGAGI in the germline V gene. Trimming took 2 bases from V and 4 from J; bases not matched to a gene: 5. This CDR3 is 15 amino acids long. CDR3 bases: TGTGCCAGCAGTTACGGCCTAGCGGGAGAATACGAGCAGTACTTC. It is translated as CASSYGLAGEYEQYF.

The V gene is TRBV7-2, the J gene TRBJ1-2, with D hard to call. Trimming removed 3 bases at V and 2 bases at J, with 7 bases between. This CDR3 comprises 13 residues. CDR1 is SGHTA and CDR2 is FQGNSA in the germline V gene. As DNA, the CDR3 is TGTGCCAGCAGCTTTTGGGGAAACTATGGCTACACCTTC. This encodes CASSFWGNYGYTF.

This chain joins TRBV6-5 and TRBJ1-3; D remains ambiguous. Germline V gene data show CDR1 as MNHEY and CDR2 as SVGAGI. Deletions cut 2 bases from V and 0 bases from J, with 8 bases between. This CDR3 has 15 residues. This chain's CDR3 is CASSYAQDSGNTIYF. In DNA form, the CDR3 reads TGTGCCAGCAGTTACGCCCAGGACTCTGGAAACACCATATATTTT.

At least ten counts were recorded for this clonotype. The rearrangement uses TRBV28 and TRBJ2-3; D remains unclear. V was pared by 6 bases and J by 0 bases, with 7 bases between. CDR3 size: 13 residues. Germline V gene lookup returns CDR1 MDHEN and CDR2 SYDVKM. Here the CDR3 reads CASRFFSTDTQYF. The CDR3 nucleotides read TGTGCCAGCAGATTCTTTAGCACAGATACGCAGTATTTT.

With regard to this clonotype: Mismatch with germline at one junction end may stem from a read error. V usage is TRBV10-3 and J usage is TRBJ2-5, with TRBD1 matching 10 bases. From germline, CDR1 is ENHRY and CDR2 SYGVKD. The CDR3 totals 13 residues. The CDR3 region has the DNA TGTGCCACAGGACAGGGGGATGAAGAGACCCAGTGCTTC. Its protein is CATGQGDEETQCF.

In its sample, this clonotype was seen a few times. V is TRBV15 and J is TRBJ2-1; TRBD2 matches 8 bases. Per germline, CDR1 LNHNV and CDR2 YYDKDF (reference sequence). The junction had 4 bases not matched to a gene; V was cut back by 2 bases and J by 4 bases. The CDR3 is made up of 15 amino acids. This CDR3 reads CATSRSGRGYNEQFF. In DNA, the CDR3 is TGTGCCACCAGCAGAAGCGGGAGAGGATACAATGAGCAGTTCTTC.

This clonotype was counted many times. The chain recombines TRBV28 with TRBJ2-5, with D tentatively TRBD1 or TRBD2 (5 bases each). Germline V lookup: CDR1 MDHEN, CDR2 SYDVKM. Trimming shortened V by 4 bases and J by 5 bases, and 14 bases separated the two germline ends. This CDR3 has 14 amino acids. CDR3 in amino acids: CASSSNRGVETQYF. CDR3 nucleotide sequence: TGTGCCAGCAGTTCAAATAGGGGAGTCGAGACCCAGTACTTC.

Ten or more counts support this clonotype. J is TRBJ2-1 and V is TRBV11-2; D uncertain. V was trimmed by 2 bases and J by 9 bases, leaving 8 bases between them. Germline V gene lookup returns CDR1 SGHAT and CDR2 FQNNGV. This CDR3 comprises 12 residues. The CDR3 sequence is CASSLWSAEQFF. The CDR3 DNA reads as TGTGCCAGCAGCTTATGGAGCGCTGAGCAGTTCTTC.

The sample holds many counts of this clonotype. The chain is built from TRBV2 and TRBJ1-2; tentatively, D is TRBD1 (6 bases). Germline V gives CDR1 SNHLY, CDR2 FYNNEI. This CDR3 contains 14 residues. V lost 4 bases and J 2 bases, leaving 11 bases between the germline ends. The CDR3 bases are TGTGCCAGCAGTGGACAGGCCTTAAACTATGGCTACACCTTC. This encodes CASSGQALNYGYTF.

This clonotype was detected a few times. This chain links TRBV11-2 with TRBJ2-1, with a weak D call TRBD1 (5 bases). CDR3 length: 13 residues. CDR1 and CDR2 from the germline V gene are SGHAT and FQNNGV. V lost 5 bases and J 5 bases, leaving 10 bases between the germline ends. This CDR3 reads CASSLRQNNEQFF. The CDR3 nucleotides are TGTGCCAGCAGCCTTAGACAGAACAATGAGCAGTTCTTC.

The chain has TRBV30 and TRBJ1-4; no clear D. The germline CDR1 and CDR2 sequences are GTSNPN and SVGIG (reference sequence). V gave up 8 bases and J gave up 8 bases, with 12 bases separating them. The CDR3 length is 11 residues. In DNA form, the CDR3 reads TGTGCCCATTCCGGGTCCGAAAAACTGTTTTTT. Amino acid sequence: CAHSGSEKLFF.

This clonotype was seen more than once but under ten times. This chain connects TRBV7-9 to TRBJ2-1; no clear D gene. Trimming removed 5 bases from V and 8 bases from J, with 16 bases in between. CDR3 length: 14 residues. In germline, CDR1 is SEHNR, CDR2 FQNEAQ (reference sequence). CDR3 loop: CASSPGLPRDEQFF. The CDR3 bases are TGTGCCAGCAGCCCGGGCCTCCCTCGCGATGAGCAGTTCTTC.

CDR3 in DNA: TGCAGTGCCCCGGGACTAGCGGGAACCTCCTACGAGCAGTACTTC. It encodes CSAPGLAGTSYEQYF. The chain uses TRBV20-1 and TRBJ2-7; TRBD2 aligns across 13 bases. Germline CDR1 is DFQATT and CDR2 is SNEGSKA (reference sequence). The CDR3 is 15 residues long. V trimming: 6 bases; J trimming: 0 bases; junction bases outside the gene matches: 5.

In its sample, this clonotype was seen a few times. The CDR3: CASSQDWTSSDTQYF. CDR3 in DNA: TGTGCCAGCAGCCAAGATTGGACTAGCTCCGATACGCAGTATTTT. The chain recombines TRBV3-1 with TRBJ2-3; 8 bases map to TRBD2. Germline loops: CDR1 LGHDT, CDR2 YNNKEL (reference sequence). The CDR3 covers 15 residues. J gave up 6 bases and V 0 bases, and 5 bases lay outside the gene matches.

There are many counts of this clonotype. This chain connects TRBV27 to TRBJ2-7; 11 bases fit TRBD2. The V and J ends lost 5 bases and 1 base, in that order; junction bases with no gene match: 4. CDR1 is MNHEY and CDR2 is SMNVEV in the germline V gene (reference sequence). The CDR3 has 15 amino acids. The CDR3 DNA follows: TGTGCCAGCAGTACCGGGACTAGCGGATCCTACGAGCAGTACTTC. Residues: CASSTGTSGSYEQYF.

This clonotype was counted a few times. V is TRBV6-5 and J is TRBJ1-1; D gene uncertain. This CDR3 is 15 amino acids long. Trimming pared 6 bases from V and 0 bases from J, leaving 14 bases between. The germline gives CDR1 MNHEY, CDR2 SVGAGI. The CDR3 reads CASSPRATVNTEAFF. CDR3 DNA sequence: TGTGCCAGCAGCCCCCGGGCCACAGTGAACACTGAAGCTTTCTTT.